This entry lists 18 T cell receptor beta chains sequenced from one sample in a study of PD-1 blockade in classical Hodgkin lymphoma. Time point of the sample: cycle 4 day 1 (C4D1), after 5 to 7 weeks of nivolumab. There was relapse after autologous stem cell transplantation in every patient, and there was variation in brentuximab vedotin exposure. Libraries were prepared by immunoSEQ multiplex PCR; TCRdb keeps only in-frame clonotypes and omits some of them. The table includes 90,000 to 100,000 clones, around 80% detected once. Sample: peripheral blood mononuclear cells (PBMCs), taken before the fourth cycle of nivolumab. The receptors shown here come from a human donor with classical Hodgkin lymphoma.

The chain links TRBV10-3 to TRBJ1-5; 10 nucleotides agree with TRBD1. The CDR3 covers 14 residues. Germline trimming cut 10 bases from V and 0 bases from J; bases unmatched to any gene: 3. Per the germline V gene, CDR1 is ENHRY and CDR2 is SYGVKD. The chain's CDR3 is CATWTGGSNQPQHF. The DNA of the CDR3 is TGTGCCACCTGGACAGGGGGTAGCAATCAGCCCCAGCATTTT.

CDR3 residues: CASSTLGLTSRDEQYF. The CDR3 DNA follows: TGTGCCAGCAGCACGCTTGGTCTCACTAGTCGCGACGAGCAGTACTTC. This chain uses TRBV5-6 with TRBJ2-7; D possibly corresponds to TRBD2 (5 bases). The CDR3 runs 16 residues. Germline lookup yields CDR1 SGHDT and CDR2 YYEEEE. The germline V and J ends were trimmed by 4 bases and 5 bases, with 22 bases remaining between them.

V is TRBV28 and J is TRBJ2-1; no firm D call. The germline CDR1 and CDR2 sequences are MDHEN and SYDVKM. CDR3 length: 13 amino acids. Trimming shortened V by 7 bases and J by 3 bases, and 10 bases separated the two germline ends. The CDR3 DNA sequence: TGTGCCAGCACATTAGGAGTCTACAATGAGCAGTTCTTC. Protein sequence: CASTLGVYNEQFF.

The gene calls are TRBV9 and TRBJ1-2, with D maybe TRBD1 (6 bases). Trimming cost V 4 bases and J 3 bases, with 13 bases left between them. This CDR3 is 14 amino acids long. Per germline, CDR1 SGDLS and CDR2 YYNGEE. The CDR3 nucleotides read TGTGCCAGCAGCTTAAACAGGGTTGACTATGGCTACACCTTC. This codes for CASSLNRVDYGYTF.

The chain uses TRBV5-4 and TRBJ2-1; 9 positions agree with TRBD2. This CDR3 contains 16 residues. The junction had 8 bases not matched to a gene; V was cut back by 0 bases and J by 7 bases. The germline CDR1 and CDR2 sequences are SGHNT and YYREEE (reference sequence). CDR3: CASSLAVGLAGNEQFF. The CDR3 nucleotides are TGTGCCAGCAGCTTGGCCGTAGGTCTAGCGGGGAATGAGCAGTTCTTC.

The chain carries TRBV30 and TRBJ2-3, with 7 bases matching TRBD2. This CDR3 comprises 13 residues. Unmatched junction bases numbered 1, after V lost 1 base and J lost 3 bases. Germline V CDR1 and CDR2: GTSNPN, SVGIG (reference sequence). CDR3 sequence: CAWSDGRTDTQYF. CDR3 bases: TGTGCCTGGAGTGACGGGAGGACAGATACGCAGTATTTT.

The chain links TRBV4-3 to TRBJ2-1; D not certain. The ends were cut back, 0 bases at V and 0 bases at J, with 9 bases in the middle. Germline CDR1 LGHNA, CDR2 YSLEER. This CDR3 is built from 16 residues. The CDR3 bases are TGCGCCAGCAGCCAAGACTGGCTAGTCTCCTACAATGAGCAGTTCTTC. Amino acids: CASSQDWLVSYNEQFF.

J is TRBJ2-3 and V is TRBV6-5; D uncertain. Trimming stripped 6 bases from V and 4 bases from J, with 8 bases between. Germline CDR1 reads MNHEY; CDR2 reads SVGAGI. The CDR3 loop spans 12 amino acids. CDR3 in amino acids: CASSLDPDTQYF. CDR3 nucleotides: TGTGCCAGCAGCCTAGACCCAGATACGCAGTATTTT.

This clone showed up just once. The rearrangement links TRBV11-1 to TRBJ2-7; D remains unclear. The CDR3 loop spans 13 amino acids. Deletions cut 2 bases from V and 2 bases from J, with 7 bases between. Germline-derived CDR1 and CDR2 are SGHAT and FQDESV (reference sequence). CDR3 residues: CASSLRPTYEQYF. The CDR3 coding sequence is TGTGCCAGCAGCTTACGACCCACCTACGAGCAGTACTTC.

This clone turned up a few times. One end of the junction is discordant with germline, which a read error may explain. The rearrangement uses TRBV7-9 and TRBJ2-1; D gene uncertain. This CDR3 has 16 amino acids. Germline V gives CDR1 SEHNR, CDR2 FQNEAQ (reference sequence). CDR3 nucleotide sequence: TGCGCCAGCAGCCAAGATCCGGGCCAGACCGCCAATGAGCAGTTCTTC. Encoded protein: CASSQDPGQTANEQFF.

V and J are TRBV5-8 and TRBJ2-1; possibly TRBD2 for D (6 bases). The germline CDR1 and CDR2 sequences are SGHTS and YDEGEE. The V and J ends lost 2 bases and 9 bases respectively, with 18 bases between them. The CDR3 extends over 15 amino acids. CDR3 DNA sequence: TGTGCCAGCAGCTTCCTGGGCGGCGGGGATGGTGAGCAGTTCTTC. It is translated as CASSFLGGGDGEQFF.

This rearrangement joins TRBV6-5 to TRBJ1-2; no clear D. CDR3 size: 13 residues. With 0 bases removed from V and 8 bases from J, the gap between germline ends came to 10 bases. Germline V gene lookup returns CDR1 MNHEY and CDR2 SVGAGI. The CDR3 spells CASSYSGGVGYTF. Written as DNA, the CDR3 is TGTGCCAGCAGTTACTCCGGCGGGGTAGGCTACACCTTC.

This chain links TRBV14 with TRBJ1-2; no clear D. This CDR3 is built from 16 residues. Per germline, CDR1 SGHDN and CDR2 FVKESK. V lost 1 base, J lost 8 bases, and 20 bases lay in between. The CDR3: CASSQGARCVVWGYTF. CDR3 DNA sequence: TGTGCCAGCAGCCAAGGTGCCCGTTGCGTAGTGTGGGGCTACACCTTC.

The V call is TRBV11-3, the J call TRBJ2-1; TRBD2 aligns across 10 bases. The CDR3 covers 15 residues. Looked up from germline, CDR1 is SGHNT and CDR2 is YENEEA. J was trimmed by 7 bases and V by 6 bases; bases with no gene match: 9. The CDR3 loop is CASSPGLARANEQFF. CDR3 DNA sequence: TGTGCCAGCAGTCCGGGACTAGCGAGGGCTAATGAGCAGTTCTTC.

The CDR3: CASSYTGDRGGEKLFF. The CDR3 region has the DNA TGTGCCAGCAGTTACACCGGTGACAGGGGAGGGGAAAAACTGTTTTTT. J is TRBJ1-4 and V is TRBV6-6; TRBD1 agrees at 8 bases. This CDR3 is 16 amino acids long. Unmatched junction bases numbered 10, after V lost 2 bases and J lost 8 bases. Germline V gene data show CDR1 as MNHNY and CDR2 as SVGAGI (reference sequence).

The chain couples TRBV9 to TRBJ1-2; 10 bases agree with TRBD1. V shed 0 bases, J shed 8 bases, and the junction held 16 bases outside the gene matches. The CDR3 covers 18 residues. CDR1 is SGDLS, CDR2 YYNGEE, per germline. CDR3 nucleotides: TGTGCCAGCAGCGTAGACCCCGGGACAGGGGAATTCAGCCTAGGCTACACCTTC. Amino acids: CASSVDPGTGEFSLGYTF.

This clone is medium-sized by share. This sequence joins TRBV2 and TRBJ1-2, with D possibly being TRBD1 (6 bases). CDR1 and CDR2 (germline): SNHLY, FYNNEI. The ends were cut back, 3 bases at V and 4 bases at J, with 15 bases in the middle. This CDR3 contains 15 residues. Here the CDR3 DNA reads TGTGCCAGCAGTGATTGGGGGGCCGGGGGCTATGGCTACACCTTC. As protein: CASSDWGAGGYGYTF.

The chain combines TRBV6-5 with TRBJ1-5; D possibly corresponds to TRBD1 (6 bases). The CDR3 is made up of 13 amino acids. The V gene lost 4 bases and the J gene lost 7 bases, with 11 bases spanning the gap. Looked up from germline, CDR1 is MNHEY and CDR2 is SVGAGI. The CDR3 protein is CASSFTQGQPQHF. The CDR3 DNA follows: TGTGCCAGCAGTTTTACCCAGGGGCAGCCCCAGCATTTT.